These T cell receptor beta chains were read from a single sample in a study of tumor-infiltrating lymphocytes in primary liver carcinoma. Each CDR3 protein is one row after TCRdb ran MiXCR on the multiplex PCR reads. The profile covers about 30,000 distinct CDR3 sequences, with around 70% appearing a single time and about 30% taken by the ten largest. The sample taken for sequencing was liver tumor tissue from sampling region 3. All receptors derive from a woman in her thirties with primary liver carcinoma and hepatitis B virus infection. Both conserved end residues are part of each CDR3. D genes are given only for firm matches. Rows may omit the clone size; those that give it use once, few, many or a size class.

v_call,j_call,clone_size,d_call,cdr3_aa,cdr3_nt
TRBV11-2,TRBJ1-2,.,.,CTCSSDGMAGSGYTF,TGTACCTGCAGCTCAGATGGGATGGCAGGGAGTGGCTACACCTTC
TRBV11-3,TRBJ2-3,.,TRBD1,CASGLVPGGTDTQFF,TGTGCCAGCGGCTTAGTGCCAGGGGGCACAGATACGCAGTTTTTT
TRBV4-3,TRBJ2-1,.,.,CASSHTKLVNEQFF,TGCGCCAGCAGCCACACAAAATTGGTCAATGAGCAATTCTTC
TRBV28,TRBJ1-2,.,TRBD1,CASIQGQGASYGYTF,TGTGCGAGCATACAAGGACAGGGGGCTAGCTATGGCTACACCTTC
TRBV7-3,TRBJ2-3,.,.,CVSSPCKGCTDTQYF,TGTGTCAGCAGCCCCTGTAAAGGCTGCACAGATACGCAGTATTTT
TRBV5-5,TRBJ2-3,many,TRBD2,CASSISGRAGTDTQYF,TGTGCCAGCAGCATTAGCGGGAGGGCCGGCACAGATACGCAGTATTTT
TRBV11-2,TRBJ1-6,.,.,CASNLDPGDNSPLHF,TGTGCCAGCAACTTAGATCCGGGGGACAATTCACCCCTCCACTTT
TRBV14,TRBJ2-1,.,.,CASSQDAEYNEKFF,TGTGCCAGCAGCCAAGATGCGGAGTACAATGAGAAGTTCTTC
TRBV19,TRBJ2-1,many,.,CASSRTENEQFF,TGTGCCAGTAGCCGGACCGAGAATGAGCAGTTCTTC
TRBV4-3,TRBJ2-1,.,.,CVSNHTELVNEQFF,TGTGTCAGCAACCACACAGAGTTGGTCAATGAGCAGTTCTTC
TRBV4-2,TRBJ1-4,.,TRBD1,CASSQDLGTGRTLLF,TGTGCCAGCAGCCAAGATCTAGGGACAGGGAGAACACTGCTTTTT
TRBV7-8,TRBJ2-4,.,TRBD2,CASRLAAGGNIQYF,TGTGCCAGCAGATTAGCTGCGGGAGGGAACATTCAATACTTC
TRBV11-2,TRBJ2-7,.,TRBD2,CANSLVVGLAGEEHYF,TGTGCCAACAGCTTAGTTGTGGGACTAGCGGGGGAAGAGCACTACTTC
TRBV7-8,TRBJ2-7,.,.,CASSAPRGLALYEQHF,TGTGCGAGCAGCGCCCCCCGGGGCCTCGCCCTATACGAGCAGCACTTC
TRBV4-2,TRBJ2-2,.,TRBD2,CASSLSGLASGSESGELFF,TGTGCCAGCAGCCTAAGCGGCCTGGCTAGCGGGAGTGAGAGCGGGGAGCTGTTTTTT
TRBV11-2,TRBJ2-3,.,TRBD1,CVSSRLTGGETTSTDTQYF,TGTGTCAGTAGCCGCCTGACAGGGGGCGAAACAACTAGCACAGATACGCAGTATTTT
TRBV7-8,TRBJ2-3,few,.,CASSSMVSDTQYF,TGTGCCAGCAGCTCAATGGTATCAGATACGCAGTATTTT
TRBV11-2,TRBJ1-2,many,.,CASSPGYGYTF,TGTGCCAGCAGCCCCGGCTACGGCTACACCTTC